The 11 T cell receptor beta chains below come from one sample, sequenced in a study of identical twins. TCRdb itself ran the 5' RACE reads through MiXCR, one entry per CDR3 protein. This sample has around 340,000 distinct CDR3 sequences; about 12% occur once, and the top ten carry about 7%. The same data also went into a second study, on yellow fever vaccine responses in identical twins.

The source material was CD8+ T cells sorted from blood. The receptors come from a woman aged 18-29 years in good health.

The chain combines TRBV13 with TRBJ1-4, with D unclear. V lost 4 bases, J lost 0 bases, and 6 bases lay in between. The CDR3 is 14 amino acids. Germline V gene sequence: CDR1 PRHDT, CDR2 FYEKMQ (reference sequence). The CDR3 DNA sequence: TGTGCCAGCAGCTCCACAGCAACTAATGAAAAACTGTTTTTT. It is translated as CASSSTATNEKLFF.

This clonotype has just a few counts. V usage is TRBV5-5 and J usage is TRBJ2-7, with D uncertain. Germline CDR1 reads SGHKS; CDR2 reads YYEKEE (reference sequence). This CDR3 has 12 amino acids. Trimming took 3 bases from V and 5 from J, leaving 9 bases between them. CDR3 sequence: CASSWGYDEQYF. In DNA form, the CDR3 reads TGTGCCAGCAGCTGGGGTTACGACGAGCAGTACTTC.

The rearrangement links TRBV28 to TRBJ2-7; unclear D gene. The V gene lost 8 bases and the J gene lost 5 bases, with 4 bases spanning the gap. Germline V gives CDR1 MDHEN, CDR2 SYDVKM. The CDR3 extends over 9 amino acids. DNA for the CDR3: TGTGCCAGCGAGGACGAGCAGTACTTC. Translated: CASEDEQYF.

This rearrangement joins TRBV11-1 to TRBJ2-5; TRBD2 agrees at 9 bases. This CDR3 is 20 amino acids long. V trimming: 2 bases; J trimming: 4 bases; junction bases outside the gene matches: 20. Per germline, CDR1 SGHAT and CDR2 FQDESV (reference sequence). CDR3 region: CASSLIFYRLAGLAPETQYF. DNA for the CDR3: TGTGCCAGCAGCTTAATCTTTTATCGTCTAGCGGGGCTAGCTCCAGAGACCCAGTACTTC.

V gene TRBV27 combines with J gene TRBJ2-7, with D perhaps being TRBD1 or TRBD2 (6 bases each). V shed 5 bases and J shed 6 bases, with 20 bases lying between them. The CDR3 sequence is 15 residues long. Germline lookup yields CDR1 MNHEY and CDR2 SMNVEV (reference sequence). CDR3 coding DNA: TGTGCCAGCAGTGATCGAATAGCGGCAGGGGCCGAGCAGTACTTC. Translation gives CASSDRIAAGAEQYF.

The V and J genes are TRBV7-8 and TRBJ2-7; 8 bases fit TRBD2. Germline assignment: CDR1 SGHVS and CDR2 FQNEAQ. The CDR3 sequence is 11 residues long. The V gene end was trimmed by 8 bases and the J gene end by 5 bases; junction bases not matched to a gene: 2. The CDR3 DNA follows: TGTGCCAGCCGGGGGGGCAACGAGCAGTACGTC. This encodes CASRGGNEQYV.

This clonotype was picked up one time. The CDR3 here is CASTTGSGNTIYF. CDR3 coding DNA: TGTGCCAGTACTACAGGTTCTGGAAACACCATATATTTT. This chain connects TRBV19 to TRBJ1-3; tentative D call: TRBD1 (5 bases). The CDR3 loop spans 13 amino acids. V was clipped by 7 bases and J by 1 base, with 8 bases between them. Germline assignment: CDR1 LNHDA and CDR2 SQIVND (reference sequence).

This clonotype was picked up many times. The genes are TRBV3-1 and TRBJ2-7; D is unresolved. The V end was cut by 4 bases, the J end by 3 bases, with 16 bases between. CDR3 length equals 15 residues. The V gene's germline CDR1 is LGHDT and CDR2 YNNKEL (reference sequence). CDR3 in amino acids: CASSLAIVDYYEQYF. The DNA of the CDR3 is TGTGCCAGCAGCCTCGCTATTGTAGATTACTACGAGCAGTACTTC.

The J gene is TRBJ2-2, the V gene TRBV12-3 or TRBV12-4, with TRBD1 identical over 7 bases. The CDR3 sequence is 15 residues long. Trimming cost V 0 bases and J 4 bases; bases outside gene matches: 2. The CDR3 here is CASSLAPGGTGELFF. The CDR3, as DNA: TGTGCCAGCAGTTTAGCCCCAGGGGGCACCGGGGAGCTGTTTTTT.

There are many counts of this clonotype. This rearrangement joins TRBV28 to TRBJ2-5; 11 bases map to TRBD2. With 1 base clipped from V and 5 bases from J, the junction kept 6 bases outside the gene matches. CDR1 MDHEN and CDR2 SYDVKM come from the germline V gene. CDR3 length: 16 amino acids. CDR3 residues: CASSLFLAGGRETQYF. Written as DNA, the CDR3 is TGTGCCAGCAGTTTATTCTTAGCGGGGGGGCGCGAGACCCAGTACTTC.

This chain uses TRBV24-1 with TRBJ2-1, with 10 bases fitting TRBD1. CDR3 size: 17 residues. The V gene end was trimmed by 6 bases and the J gene end by 5 bases; junction bases not matched to a gene: 12. Germline V gene data show CDR1 as KGHDR and CDR2 as SFDVKD. The CDR3: CATSTPPGQGYHNEQFF. CDR3 sequence (DNA): TGTGCCACCAGTACACCCCCGGGACAGGGGTATCACAATGAGCAGTTCTTC.